This TCR beta chain was retrieved from a study of cytotoxic CD8 clonotypes in ibrutinib-treated CLL. Study in general: Of the patients, about a dozen were relapsed/refractory, about 15 treatment-naive and approximately 18 IGHV unmutated. Regarding the study as a whole: Clonality grew at ibrutinib response; at progression, it decreased back toward baseline. Public clonotypes were seen rarely and were contracted or stable on treatment.

Notes on this clone: What it binds is not known.

Germline V lookup: CDR1 SQVTM, CDR2 ANQGSEA. V was shortened by 4 bases and J by 3 bases, with 12 bases between the two germline ends. CDR3 size: 13 residues. The assay was immunoSEQ multiplex PCR, and TCRdb's table has in-frame clones only and misses some. The sample holds about 76,000 clones; about 82% are singletons and the top ten take about 5.8%. The sequenced sample was PBMCs, obtained before ibrutinib treatment. The receptor was derived from a human donor with chronic lymphocytic leukemia. The J gene is TRBJ2-5, the V gene TRBV29-1, with a weak D call TRBD1 (5 bases). CDR3 protein: CSVGQGTKETQYF. CDR3 in DNA: TGCAGCGTTGGGCAGGGCACCAAAGAGACCCAGTACTTC.